The rows below give T cell receptor beta chains drawn from one sample of a study of T-cell reconstitution after alpha-beta-depleted transplantation in children. TCRdb itself ran the PCR reads through MiXCR, one entry per CDR3 protein. The sample holds approximately 500,000 distinct CDR3 sequences; 10% are singletons and the top ten take around 2%. The material sequenced was PBMCs, taken before TCRalphabeta/CD19-depleted stem cell transplant. These receptors were obtained from a child aged 2-15 years with inherited bone marrow failure, due to receive a stem cell transplant. The CDR3 runs from the conserved cysteine through the conserved F or W. A D gene is named only where the DNA matches it firmly. Size is omitted from some rows. Given values are once, few, many or a class for expanded clones.

d_call	v_call	j_call	clone_size	cdr3_nt	cdr3_aa
NA	TRBV27	TRBJ2-6	many	TGTGCCAGCACCAACGCCCATGGGGGGGCCAACGTCCTGACTTTC	CASTNAHGGANVLTF
NA	TRBV20-1	TRBJ2-7	many	TGCAGTGCAGGCCGGGACGGTGGAGTCTACGAGCAGTACTTC	CSAGRDGGVYEQYF
NA	TRBV7-9	TRBJ2-1	many	TGTGCCAGCAGCTTAGCGCCCAAAAATGAGCAGTTCTTC	CASSLAPKNEQFF
NA	TRBV3-1	TRBJ1-3	many	TGTGCCAGCAGCATCACCGTCTCTGGAAACACCATATATTTT	CASSITVSGNTIYF
TRBD2	TRBV28	TRBJ2-4	many	TGTGCCAGCAGTTTTCTAACTAGCGGGAGTAACATTCAGTACTTC	CASSFLTSGSNIQYF
NA	TRBV4-3	TRBJ2-7	many	TGCGCCAGCAGCCAAGAGGGGCAGGGACCCTCCTACGAGCAGTACTTC	CASSQEGQGPSYEQYF
TRBD1	TRBV19	TRBJ1-1	NA	TGTGCCAGTAGTATGGGACAGGGGGCCGATGAAGCTTTCTTT	CASSMGQGADEAFF
NA	TRBV5-5	TRBJ2-4	NA	TGTGCCAGCAGCCCCCAGGGTTTTTATTTAGCCAAAAACATTCAGTACTTC	CASSPQGFYLAKNIQYF
TRBD2	TRBV11-2	TRBJ2-2	many	TGTGCCAGCAGCTTGACTAGCGTCACCGGGGAGCTGTTTTTT	CASSLTSVTGELFF
NA	TRBV5-5	TRBJ2-1	many	TGTGCCAGCAGCTTGGTCGGGAGTCTAATTCGTGAGCAGTTCTTC	CASSLVGSLIREQFF
TRBD1	TRBV20-1	TRBJ1-2	NA	TGCAGTGCTAGAGCGGCGGGACAGGGCCACTATGGCTACACCTTC	CSARAAGQGHYGYTF
NA	TRBV18	TRBJ2-1	NA	TGTGCCAGCTCCCGGGCAGCCTCCTACAATGAGCAGTTCTTC	CASSRAASYNEQFF
NA	TRBV4-3	TRBJ2-6	NA	TGCGCCAGCAGCCAAGCTGCAGGGGCTTTCCCTCACTCTGGGGCCAACGTCCTGACTTTC	CASSQAAGAFPHSGANVLTF
NA	TRBV27	TRBJ2-1	NA	TGTGCCAGCAGTTTATCGTTCGGCGACCGAGGCAATGAGCAGTTCTTC	CASSLSFGDRGNEQFF
TRBD2	TRBV29-1	TRBJ2-2	many	TGCAGCGCGAAGGGACTAGCGGGAGGAGCCGGGGAGCTGTTTTTT	CSAKGLAGGAGELFF
TRBD2	TRBV9	TRBJ2-7	many	TGTGCCAGCAGCCCCGGACTAGCGGGAGTGTGGCAGTACTTC	CASSPGLAGVWQYF
NA	TRBV29-1	TRBJ2-7	many	TGCAGCGTTGAAGACAGACCCTACGAGCAGTACTTC	CSVEDRPYEQYF
NA	TRBV19	TRBJ2-1	NA	TGTGCCAGTAGCCCGAGGGACCGCAATGAGCAGTTCTTC	CASSPRDRNEQFF
TRBD2	TRBV5-4	TRBJ2-6	NA	TGTGCCAGCAGCTTGATGTCTAGCGGGACTGGGGCCAACGTCCTGACTTTC	CASSLMSSGTGANVLTF
NA	TRBV7-2	TRBJ2-7	few	TGTGCCAGCAGCTCTCGGGGGACAGTGTCCGAGCAGTACTTC	CASSSRGTVSEQYF
NA	TRBV25-1	TRBJ1-6	many	TGTGCCAGCAGTGAGGGCTGGATTTTTTCACCCCTCCACTTT	CASSEGWIFSPLHF
NA	TRBV19	TRBJ2-3	many	TGTGCCAGTAGTAACGGAGATACGCAGTATTTT	CASSNGDTQYF
NA	TRBV7-2	TRBJ2-2	many	TGTGCCAGCAGCTTGGACGGACACACCGGGGAGCTGTTTTTT	CASSLDGHTGELFF
NA	TRBV7-2	TRBJ2-7	NA	TGTGCCAGCAGCTTAACAGGCCCTACGTACGAGCAGTACTTC	CASSLTGPTYEQYF
TRBD1	TRBV5-1	TRBJ2-2	NA	TGCGCCAGCAGCTCCCTACTACAGGGGGCCGGGGACCTGTTTTTT	CASSSLLQGAGDLFF
TRBD2	TRBV7-6	TRBJ2-7	many	TGTGCCAGCAGCTTAGGAGGACTAGCGGACCCCTACGAGCAGTACTTC	CASSLGGLADPYEQYF
NA	TRBV19	TRBJ2-1	once	TGTGCCAGTAGTATAGATCTGGAGGCCAATGAGCAGTTCTTC	CASSIDLEANEQFF
NA	TRBV4-2	TRBJ2-3	many	TGTGCCAGCAGCCAAGACGAGACTCCCACAGATACGCAGTATTTT	CASSQDETPTDTQYF
NA	TRBV28	TRBJ2-3	NA	TGTGCCAGCAGTTTATTTCCCCCCACGGCGGGGTATACGCAGTATTTT	CASSLFPPTAGYTQYF
TRBD1	TRBV27	TRBJ1-6	many	TGTGCCAGCAGTTTCAACAGGGGAGGCTCACCCCTCCACTTT	CASSFNRGGSPLHF
NA	TRBV7-8	TRBJ2-1	few	TGTGCCAGCAGCTTAGACATAGGGGGCTACAATGAGCAGTTCTTC	CASSLDIGGYNEQFF
NA	TRBV28	TRBJ1-4	many	TGTGCCAGCAGTTGGAGTGGGGCAGCCACCCATGAAAAACTGTTTTTT	CASSWSGAATHEKLFF
NA	TRBV4-3	TRBJ2-1	many	TGCGCCAGCAGCCAAGTTGGGACGCCATACAATGAGCAGTTCTTC	CASSQVGTPYNEQFF
TRBD2	TRBV7-2	TRBJ2-1	NA	TGTGCCAGCACCCGACTAGCGGGCTACAATGAGCAGTTCTTC	CASTRLAGYNEQFF
NA	TRBV12-3/TRBV12-4	TRBJ2-3	many	TGTGCCAGCAGTGTGGGAGGAGATACGCAGTATTTT	CASSVGGDTQYF
NA	TRBV5-1	TRBJ2-1	NA	TGCGCCAGCAGCTTGGACGGTAGCGCGCTTTACAATGATCAGTTCTTC	CASSLDGSALYNDQFF
NA	TRBV29-1	TRBJ1-1	many	TGCAGCGTTGAGCGGGGCCTGAACACTGAAGCTTTCTTT	CSVERGLNTEAFF
NA	TRBV5-6	TRBJ1-2	many	TGTGCCAGCAGCTTCGTGTATAACTATGGCTACACCTTC	CASSFVYNYGYTF
NA	TRBV12-3/TRBV12-4	TRBJ2-5	many	TGTGCCAGCAGTTTATCCGGCTCAGAAGAGACCCAGTACTTC	CASSLSGSEETQYF
NA	TRBV20-1	TRBJ1-5	NA	TGTAGTCTCGGGGCAGTTACAGGCTATCAGCCCCAGCATTTT	CSLGAVTGYQPQHF
NA	TRBV12-3/TRBV12-4	TRBJ2-7	many	TGTGCCAGCTCGGTAGCGGACCCCTCCTACGAGCAGTACTTC	CASSVADPSYEQYF
NA	TRBV5-1	TRBJ1-1	many	TGCGCCAGCAGCTTTGGGAGCTCCACTGAAGCTTTCTTT	CASSFGSSTEAFF
NA	TRBV4-1	TRBJ1-2	many	TGCGCCAGCAGCCAAGCTAGGCTTCCGGAAAACTATGGCTACACCTTC	CASSQARLPENYGYTF
NA	TRBV19	TRBJ1-2	NA	TGTGCCAGTAGTATAGATTCGTCACGGTCCTTTGGCTACACCTTC	CASSIDSSRSFGYTF
NA	TRBV5-4	TRBJ1-4	NA	TGTGCCAGCAGCGCCGCGGGTAGGGATGAAAAACTGTTTTTT	CASSAAGRDEKLFF
NA	TRBV5-5	TRBJ1-2	few	TGTGCCAGCAGCTTGGGGGAACACTGGTTCTTTGGCTACACCTTC	CASSLGEHWFFGYTF
TRBD1	TRBV20-1	TRBJ2-7	NA	TGCAGCGCTGCATGGGGGACAGCGTCCTACGAGCAGTACTTC	CSAAWGTASYEQYF
TRBD1	TRBV28	TRBJ2-2	many	TGTGCCAGCAGTTTAGTCCCTACAGGGGGCTGGACCGGGGAGCTGTTTTTT	CASSLVPTGGWTGELFF
NA	TRBV5-1	TRBJ2-1	many	TGCGCCAGCAGCTTGGGGGGGGACAATGAGCAGTTCTTC	CASSLGGDNEQFF
TRBD2	TRBV4-3	TRBJ2-7	many	TGCGCCAGCAGCCAGGCGACTAGCGGGAACTACGAGCAGTACTTC	CASSQATSGNYEQYF
TRBD1	TRBV4-3	TRBJ1-1	NA	TGCGCCAGCAGCCAAGGGAGACAGGGTCCCCTGAACACTGAAGCTTTCTTT	CASSQGRQGPLNTEAFF
NA	TRBV15	TRBJ2-7	few	TGTGCCACCAGCAGAGTTTCCGACAGTCCCTACGAGCAGTACTTC	CATSRVSDSPYEQYF
TRBD2	TRBV7-2	TRBJ2-7	many	TGTGCCAGCAGCTTAGCTAGCGGGAGGTTCGGGTCCTACGAGCAGTACTTC	CASSLASGRFGSYEQYF
TRBD2	TRBV19	TRBJ2-5	NA	TGTGCCAGTAGTCCCGGGGGAGGGACCCAAGAGACCCAGTACTTC	CASSPGGGTQETQYF